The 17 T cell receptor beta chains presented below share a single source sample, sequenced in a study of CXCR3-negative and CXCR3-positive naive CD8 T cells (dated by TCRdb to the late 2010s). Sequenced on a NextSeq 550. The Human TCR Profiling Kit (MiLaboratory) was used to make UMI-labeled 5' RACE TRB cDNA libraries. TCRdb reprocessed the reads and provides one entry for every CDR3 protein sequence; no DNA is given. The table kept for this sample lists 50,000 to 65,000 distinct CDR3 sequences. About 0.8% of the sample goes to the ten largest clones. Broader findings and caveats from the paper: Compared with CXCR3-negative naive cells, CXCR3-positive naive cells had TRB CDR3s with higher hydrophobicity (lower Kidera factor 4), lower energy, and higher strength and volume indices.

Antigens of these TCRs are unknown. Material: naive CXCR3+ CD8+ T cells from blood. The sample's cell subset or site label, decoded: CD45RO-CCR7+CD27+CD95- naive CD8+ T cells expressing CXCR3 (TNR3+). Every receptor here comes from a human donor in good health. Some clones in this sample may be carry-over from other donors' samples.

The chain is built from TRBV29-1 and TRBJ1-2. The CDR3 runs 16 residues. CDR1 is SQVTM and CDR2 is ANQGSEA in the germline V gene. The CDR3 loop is CSVVGSVLSGPRGYTF. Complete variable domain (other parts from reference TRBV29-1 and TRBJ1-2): SAVISQKPSRDICQRGTSLTIQCQVDSQVTMMFWYRQQPGQSLTLIATANQGSEATYESGFVIDKFPISRPNLTFSTLTVSNMSPEDSSIYLCSVVGSVLSGPRGYTFGSGTRLTVV.

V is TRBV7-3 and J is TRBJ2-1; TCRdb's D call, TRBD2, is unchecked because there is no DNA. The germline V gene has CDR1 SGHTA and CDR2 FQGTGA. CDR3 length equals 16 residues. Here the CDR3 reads CASSSTSGQSYNEQFF.

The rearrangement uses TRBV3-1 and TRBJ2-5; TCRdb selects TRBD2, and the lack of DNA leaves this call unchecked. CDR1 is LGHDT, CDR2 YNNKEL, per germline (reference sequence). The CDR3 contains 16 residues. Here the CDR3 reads CASSPRLAGSQETQYF.

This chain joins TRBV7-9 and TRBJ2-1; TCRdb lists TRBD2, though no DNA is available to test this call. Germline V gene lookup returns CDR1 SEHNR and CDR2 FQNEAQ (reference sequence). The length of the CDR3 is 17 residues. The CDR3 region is CASIPPTGPSGRAEQFF. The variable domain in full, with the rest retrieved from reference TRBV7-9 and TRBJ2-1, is DTGVSQNPRHKITKRGQNVTFRCDPISEHNRLYWYRQTLGQGPEFLTYFQNEAQLEKSRLLSDRFSAERPKGSFSTLEIQRTEQGDSAMYLCASIPPTGPSGRAEQFFGPGTRLTVL.

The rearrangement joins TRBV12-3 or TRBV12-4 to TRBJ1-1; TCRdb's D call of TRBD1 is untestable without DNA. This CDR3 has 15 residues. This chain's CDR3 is CASISLNDRDTEAFF.

The CDR3 sequence: CASSLAGDRGLYEQYF. The V call is TRBV7-2, the J call TRBJ2-7; no DNA is available, so the TRBD1 call from TCRdb remains unchecked. CDR3 length: 16 amino acids. CDR1 and CDR2 from the germline V gene are SGHTA and FQGNSA.

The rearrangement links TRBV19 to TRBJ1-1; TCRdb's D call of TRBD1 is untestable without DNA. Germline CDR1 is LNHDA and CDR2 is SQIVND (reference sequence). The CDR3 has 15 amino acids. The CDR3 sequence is CASSPTWGRNTEAFF.

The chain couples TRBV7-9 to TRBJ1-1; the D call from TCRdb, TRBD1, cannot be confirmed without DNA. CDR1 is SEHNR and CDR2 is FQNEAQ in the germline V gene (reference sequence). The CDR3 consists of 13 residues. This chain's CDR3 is CASSRQAEAEAFF.

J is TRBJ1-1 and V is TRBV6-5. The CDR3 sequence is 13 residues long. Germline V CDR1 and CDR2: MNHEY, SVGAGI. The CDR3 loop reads CASNRMADTEAFF.

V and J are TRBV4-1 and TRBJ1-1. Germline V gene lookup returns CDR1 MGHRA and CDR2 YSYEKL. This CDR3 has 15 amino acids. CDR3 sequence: CASSQGMDQNTEAFF.

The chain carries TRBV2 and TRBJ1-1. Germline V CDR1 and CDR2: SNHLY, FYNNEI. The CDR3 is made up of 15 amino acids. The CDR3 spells CASREGLQGGTEAFF. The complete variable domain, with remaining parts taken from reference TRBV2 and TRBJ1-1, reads EPEVTQTPSHQVTQMGQEVILRCVPISNHLYFYWYRQILGQKVEFLVSFYNNEISEKSEIFDDQFSVERPDGSNFTLKIRSTKLEDSAMYFCASREGLQGGTEAFFGQGTRLTVV.

CDR3 region: CASGIAGGPDTGELFF. The chain carries TRBV7-3 and TRBJ2-2; checking the TCRdb D call of TRBD1 is not possible without DNA. The CDR3 is 16 residues long. CDR1 is SGHTA and CDR2 is FQGTGA in the germline V gene.

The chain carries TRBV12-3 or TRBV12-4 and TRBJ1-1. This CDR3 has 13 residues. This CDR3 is CASSSGGLTEAFF.

CDR3 protein: CATSRSRGDIYGYTF. The chain is built from TRBV15 and TRBJ1-2; TCRdb's D call of TRBD1 is untestable without DNA. Germline V CDR1 and CDR2: LNHNV, YYDKDF (reference sequence). There are 15 residues in the CDR3.

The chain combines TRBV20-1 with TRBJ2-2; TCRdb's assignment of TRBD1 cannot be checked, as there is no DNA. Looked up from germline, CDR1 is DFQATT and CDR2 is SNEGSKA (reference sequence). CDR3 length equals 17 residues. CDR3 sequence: CSARDTDTTGNTGELFF.

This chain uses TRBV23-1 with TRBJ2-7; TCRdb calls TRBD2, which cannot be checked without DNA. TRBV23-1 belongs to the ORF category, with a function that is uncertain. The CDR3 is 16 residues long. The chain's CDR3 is CASCRGRGGPSYEQYF.

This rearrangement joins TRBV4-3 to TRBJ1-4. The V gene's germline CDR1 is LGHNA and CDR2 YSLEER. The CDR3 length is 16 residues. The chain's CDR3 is CASSQDQGTSNEKLFF.